This TCR beta chain was obtained from a study of blood T cell repertoires in COVID-19. Germline CDR1 reads LGHDT; CDR2 reads YNNKEL (reference sequence). There are 16 residues in the CDR3. The V end was cut by 6 bases, the J end by 5 bases, with 23 bases between. Original analysis: Counts of nucleated cells, estimated from reference gene primer amplification, were obtained. TCRdb's copy holds only in-frame clones and misses some; the assay was immunoSEQ multiplex PCR. The V and J calls and clone size were taken over from that table, and D and trimming were inferred from the DNA. The sample comprises about 220,000 clones, 86% of which are singletons, and 2% to 2.5% rests with the top ten.

What was sequenced was peripheral blood. This clonotype was sampled from a man aged 25 to 40 who had recovered from COVID-19. The chain links TRBV3-1 (or the pseudogene TRBV3-2) to TRBJ2-7; possibly TRBD1 for D (6 bases). The CDR3 DNA is TGTGCCAGCAGTCTTGGTTATTCTGGGGGCCCGGACGAGCAGTACTTC. It is translated as CASSLGYSGGPDEQYF.